This TCR beta chain was profiled in a study of cytomegalovirus exposure and HLA in healthy donors. This CDR3 has 18 amino acids. Germline V gene sequence: CDR1 GTSNPN, CDR2 SVGIG (reference sequence). V lost 2 bases and J lost 2; bases outside the gene matches: 9. Vbeta (60) and Jbeta (13) primers were used in the PCR. The method was immunoSEQ multiplex PCR; TCRdb's version includes in-frame clones alone and lacks a portion of them. Among 180,000 or so clones listed, about 80% were seen once. The chain recombines TRBV30 with TRBJ2-6; TRBD1 matches at 10 bases. Source material: PBMCs. This clonotype was sampled from a middle-aged man in good health and CMV-seronegative. Written as DNA, the CDR3 is TGTGCCTGGAGTACTGGGACAGGGGATTTCCCTGGGGCCAACGTCCTGACTTTC. Its protein product is CAWSTGTGDFPGANVLTF. The variable domain in full, completed from reference TRBV30 and TRBJ2-6, reads SQTIHQWPATLVQPVGSPLSLECTVEGTSNPNLYWYRQAAGRGLQLLFYSVGIGQISSEVPQNLSASRPQDRQFILSSKKLLLSDSGFYLCAWSTGTGDFPGANVLTFGAGSRLTVL.